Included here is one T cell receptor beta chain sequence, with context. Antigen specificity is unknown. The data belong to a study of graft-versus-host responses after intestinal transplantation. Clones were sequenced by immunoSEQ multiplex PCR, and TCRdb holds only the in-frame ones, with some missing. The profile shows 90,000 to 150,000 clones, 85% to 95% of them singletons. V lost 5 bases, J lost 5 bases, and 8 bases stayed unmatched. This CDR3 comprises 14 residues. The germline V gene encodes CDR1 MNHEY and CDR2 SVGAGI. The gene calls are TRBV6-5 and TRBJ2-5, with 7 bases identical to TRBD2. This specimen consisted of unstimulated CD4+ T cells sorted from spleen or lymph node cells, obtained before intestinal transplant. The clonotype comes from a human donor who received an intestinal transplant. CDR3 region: CASSEGAGAETQYF. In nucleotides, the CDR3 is TGTGCCAGCAGTGAAGGCGCGGGAGCGGAGACCCAGTACTTC.